These T cell receptor beta chains were read from a single sample in a study of regulatory T cells in long-lasting Graves disease. One entry per CDR3 protein results from TCRdb running MiXCR on the multiplex PCR reads. The sample records under 250,000 distinct CDR3 sequences, around 20% being singletons. Source: peripheral blood mononuclear cells (PBMCs), taken at new diagnosis, from a patient treated with antithyroid drugs. These receptors came from a female donor with Graves disease. The CDR3 runs from the conserved cysteine through the conserved F or W.

J gene: TRBJ2-1; V gene: TRBV24-1; CDR3 protein: CATSDAHNLAGGRYNEQFF
J gene: TRBJ2-4; V gene: TRBV11-2; CDR3 protein: CASSSVLFGGIPKNIQYF
J gene: TRBJ2-5; V gene: TRBV20-1; CDR3 protein: CSASRLGGPQETQYF
J gene: TRBJ2-7; V gene: TRBV7-2; CDR3 protein: CASSEGLFIGTSSYEQYF
J gene: TRBJ2-2; V gene: TRBV19; CDR3 protein: CASSARVAGELFF
J gene: TRBJ2-2; V gene: TRBV24-1; CDR3 protein: CATSRDDIGELFF
J gene: TRBJ1-2; V gene: TRBV30; CDR3 protein: CASLEDRGGGYTF
J gene: TRBJ2-5; V gene: TRBV6-4; CDR3 protein: CASSWGTSGTGGRETQYF
J gene: TRBJ2-3; V gene: TRBV20-1; CDR3 protein: CSAVRLDGVTDTQYF
J gene: TRBJ2-6; V gene: TRBV6-5; CDR3 protein: CASSYDQAGANVLTF
J gene: TRBJ2-1; V gene: TRBV20-1; CDR3 protein: CSARVSEGERYNEQFF
J gene: TRBJ2-2; V gene: TRBV5-5; CDR3 protein: CASRWGPTDTGELFF
J gene: TRBJ2-1; V gene: TRBV27; CDR3 protein: CASSLLGGLGNEQFF
J gene: TRBJ2-2; V gene: TRBV30; CDR3 protein: CAGANTGELFF
J gene: TRBJ2-1; V gene: TRBV24-1; CDR3 protein: CATSDSRGLGNEQFF
J gene: TRBJ1-1; V gene: TRBV28; CDR3 protein: CASNPLIAMNTEAFF
J gene: TRBJ2-2; V gene: TRBV6-2/TRBV6-3; CDR3 protein: CASSGQTRLFGELFF
J gene: TRBJ2-3; V gene: TRBV19; CDR3 protein: CASYDRGPDDTQYF
J gene: TRBJ1-2; V gene: TRBV27; CDR3 protein: CASSFGAGLNYGYTF
J gene: TRBJ2-7; V gene: TRBV9; CDR3 protein: CASSVEGQGYYEQYF
J gene: TRBJ2-2; V gene: TRBV7-9; CDR3 protein: CASSTGAGELFF
J gene: TRBJ2-7; V gene: TRBV12-3/TRBV12-4; CDR3 protein: CASRASGSKYEQYF
J gene: TRBJ2-3; V gene: TRBV11-2; CDR3 protein: CASSLVGGTSGRDTQYF
J gene: TRBJ1-4; V gene: TRBV10-3; CDR3 protein: CAISRTATNEKLFF
J gene: TRBJ2-3; V gene: TRBV5-5; CDR3 protein: CASTIVGGTDTQYF
J gene: TRBJ2-5; V gene: TRBV2; CDR3 protein: CASSEGAASGETQYF
J gene: TRBJ2-3; V gene: TRBV7-2; CDR3 protein: CASSLAGGPALSDTQYF
J gene: TRBJ2-5; V gene: TRBV2; CDR3 protein: CASSGNRGGSGETQYF
J gene: TRBJ2-7; V gene: TRBV6-1; CDR3 protein: CASSPSGPYEQYF
J gene: TRBJ1-4; V gene: TRBV20-1; CDR3 protein: CSARDLQGGTEKLSF
J gene: TRBJ1-6; V gene: TRBV28; CDR3 protein: CASTLPREGSSYNSPLHF
J gene: TRBJ1-3; V gene: TRBV11-2; CDR3 protein: CASSLLQVSPIYF
J gene: TRBJ2-3; V gene: TRBV12-3/TRBV12-4; CDR3 protein: CASRLTSGSADTQYF